The clone carrying this T cell receptor (beta chain) occurred a few times. Germline values: CDR1 SGDLS, CDR2 YYNGEE. The CDR3 runs to 15 residues. Trimming removed 0 bases from V and 1 base from J, with 10 bases in between. The sample originates from a study of T-cell reconstitution after alpha-beta-depleted transplantation in children. The TCRbeta library was prepared with unique molecular identifiers. Each CDR3 protein gets one entry after TCRdb re-called the PCR reads with MiXCR. This sample yields roughly 500,000 distinct CDR3 sequences, of which about 17% are seen a single time; more than 2.5% belongs to the top ten.

This chain connects TRBV9 to TRBJ1-2; D is undetermined. Sequencing used PBMCs from the stem cell graft donor, obtained from the stem cell graft. The clonotype comes from a human donor who donated a stem cell graft to a child with acute lymphoblastic leukemia. CDR3 loop: CASSVGGLINYGYTF. The CDR3 DNA is TGTGCCAGCAGCGTAGGAGGACTAATTAACTATGGCTACACCTTC.